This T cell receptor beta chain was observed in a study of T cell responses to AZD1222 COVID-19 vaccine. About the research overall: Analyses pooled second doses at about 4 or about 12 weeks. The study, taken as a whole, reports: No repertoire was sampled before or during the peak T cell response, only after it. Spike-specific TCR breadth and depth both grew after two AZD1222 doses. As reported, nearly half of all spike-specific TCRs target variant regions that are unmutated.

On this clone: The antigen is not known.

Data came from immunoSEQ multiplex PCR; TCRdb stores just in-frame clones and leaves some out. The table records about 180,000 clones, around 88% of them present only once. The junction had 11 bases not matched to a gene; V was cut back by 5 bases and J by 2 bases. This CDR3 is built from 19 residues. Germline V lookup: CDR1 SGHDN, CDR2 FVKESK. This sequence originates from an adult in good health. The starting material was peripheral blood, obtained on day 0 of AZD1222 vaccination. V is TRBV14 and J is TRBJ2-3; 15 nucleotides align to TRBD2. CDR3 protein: CASSYRPGLAGGLTDTQYF. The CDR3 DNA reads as TGTGCCAGCAGCTACCGGCCGGGACTAGCGGGGGGCCTCACAGATACGCAGTATTTT.